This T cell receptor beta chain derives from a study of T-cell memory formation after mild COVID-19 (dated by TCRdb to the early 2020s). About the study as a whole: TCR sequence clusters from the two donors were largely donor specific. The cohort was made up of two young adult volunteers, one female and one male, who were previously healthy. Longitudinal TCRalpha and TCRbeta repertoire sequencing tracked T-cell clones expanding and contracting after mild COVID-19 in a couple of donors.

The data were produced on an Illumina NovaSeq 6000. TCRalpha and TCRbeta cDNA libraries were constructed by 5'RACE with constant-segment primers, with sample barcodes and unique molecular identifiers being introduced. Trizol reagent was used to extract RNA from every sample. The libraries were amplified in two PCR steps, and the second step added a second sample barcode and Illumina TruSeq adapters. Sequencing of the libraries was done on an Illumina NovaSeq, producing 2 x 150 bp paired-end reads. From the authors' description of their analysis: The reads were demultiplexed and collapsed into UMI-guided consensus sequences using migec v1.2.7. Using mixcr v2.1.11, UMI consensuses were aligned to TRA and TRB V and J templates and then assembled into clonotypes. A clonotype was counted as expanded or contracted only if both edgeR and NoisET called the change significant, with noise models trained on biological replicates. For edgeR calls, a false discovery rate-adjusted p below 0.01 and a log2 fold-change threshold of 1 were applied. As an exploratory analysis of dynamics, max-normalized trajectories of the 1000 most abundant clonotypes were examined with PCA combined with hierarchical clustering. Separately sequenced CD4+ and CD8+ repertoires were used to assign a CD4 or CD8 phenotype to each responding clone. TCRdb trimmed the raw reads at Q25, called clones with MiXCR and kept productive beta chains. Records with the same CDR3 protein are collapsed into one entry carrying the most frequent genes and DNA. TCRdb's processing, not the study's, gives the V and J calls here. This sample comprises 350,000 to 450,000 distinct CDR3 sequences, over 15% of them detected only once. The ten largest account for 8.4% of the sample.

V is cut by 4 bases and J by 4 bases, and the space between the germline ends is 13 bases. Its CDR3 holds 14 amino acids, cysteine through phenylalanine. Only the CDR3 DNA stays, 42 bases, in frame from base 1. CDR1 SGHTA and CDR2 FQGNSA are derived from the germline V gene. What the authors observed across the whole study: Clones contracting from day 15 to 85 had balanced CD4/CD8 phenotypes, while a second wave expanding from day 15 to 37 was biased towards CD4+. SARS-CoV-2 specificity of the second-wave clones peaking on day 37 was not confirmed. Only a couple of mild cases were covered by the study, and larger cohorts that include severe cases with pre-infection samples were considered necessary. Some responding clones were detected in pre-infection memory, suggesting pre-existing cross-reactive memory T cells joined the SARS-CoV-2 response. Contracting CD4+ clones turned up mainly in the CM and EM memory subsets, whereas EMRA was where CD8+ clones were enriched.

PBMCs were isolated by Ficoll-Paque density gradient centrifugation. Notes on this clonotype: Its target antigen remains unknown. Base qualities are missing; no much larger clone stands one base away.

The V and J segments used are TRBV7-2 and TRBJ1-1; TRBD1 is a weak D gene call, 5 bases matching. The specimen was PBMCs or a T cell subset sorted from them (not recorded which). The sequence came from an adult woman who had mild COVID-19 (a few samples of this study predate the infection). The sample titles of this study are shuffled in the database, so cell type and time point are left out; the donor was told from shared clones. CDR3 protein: CASSSFPGLTEAFF. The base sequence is TGTGCCAGCAGCTCATTCCCGGGACTCACTGAAGCTTTCTTT.